This T cell receptor beta chain was sequenced in a study of patients and donors after allogeneic stem cell transplantation. TCRdb reprocessed the RT-PCR reads via MiXCR and lists one record per CDR3 protein. There are 9,000 to 10,000 distinct CDR3 sequences in the sample; roughly 5.9% occur only once, and about 25% lies in the top ten. V was clipped by 8 bases and J by 0 bases, with 14 bases between them. Germline V gives CDR1 LNHDA, CDR2 SQIVND (reference sequence). This CDR3 comprises 16 residues. The chain recombines TRBV19 with TRBJ2-6, with D uncertain. The receptor was derived from a human donor who was either an allogeneic HSCT recipient or a stem cell or donor lymphocyte infusion donor (not recorded which). It is not recorded whose cells these are; they may come from a transplant donor. The sample was blood, either unsorted or a sorted T cell fraction (not recorded which). CDR3: CASSPSLSSGANVLTF. The CDR3, as DNA: TGTGCCAGTTCCCCATCCTTGAGCTCTGGGGCCAACGTCCTGACTTTC.